The 5 T cell receptor beta chains listed next were all sequenced from one sample in a study of radiation and T cells in renal cell carcinoma. The protocol was immunoSEQ multiplex PCR, while the TCRdb copy is restricted to in-frame clones and leaves out a portion. The data hold approximately 150,000 clones, with about 85% observed a single time. Stated time point: baseline pretreatment blood. Treatment indicated: 15 Gy SBRT to primary tumor, nephrectomy 4 weeks later. Sequencing was performed on blood, taken from a patient whose treatment included radiotherapy and nephrectomy. These TCRs come from a woman aged 70-85 years with renal cell carcinoma.

The J gene is TRBJ2-7, the V gene TRBV5-4; 10 positions agree with TRBD1. The V gene end was trimmed by 4 bases and the J gene end by 5 bases; junction bases not matched to a gene: 9. In germline, CDR1 is SGHNT, CDR2 YYREEE (reference sequence). The CDR3 has 15 residues. The CDR3 DNA reads TGTGCCAGCAGCCGACCCGTGGGACAGGGGAACGAGCAGTACTTC. Its translation: CASSRPVGQGNEQYF.

The chain couples TRBV15 to TRBJ2-7; tentative D call: TRBD2 (6 bases). With 3 bases removed from V and 3 bases from J, the gap between germline ends came to 15 bases. The CDR3 sequence is 15 residues long. Germline CDR1 LNHNV, CDR2 YYDKDF (reference sequence). The CDR3 nucleotides read TGTGCCACCAGCAGGGTTCTAGCGTCTGTCTACGAGCAGTACTTC. Translation gives CATSRVLASVYEQYF.

The count of this clone is one. The chain employs TRBV5-4 and TRBJ2-7; 9 bases map to TRBD2. With V trimmed by 4 bases and J by 5 bases, 10 bases remained unmatched. The CDR3 consists of 15 residues. Per the germline V gene, CDR1 is SGHNT and CDR2 is YYREEE (reference sequence). The CDR3 nucleotides are TGTGCCAGCAGCCCCTCCGGGACTAGCCCCAACGAGCAGTACTTC. Its translation is CASSPSGTSPNEQYF.

The count of this clone is one. At the DNA level, this CDR3 is encoded by other sequences in the same sample as well. The chain recombines TRBV5-1 with TRBJ2-3, with 8 bases that match TRBD1. CDR1 is SGHRS and CDR2 is YFSETQ in the germline V gene. The CDR3 length is 15 residues. Trimming took 0 bases from V and 1 from J; bases not matched to a gene: 1. This CDR3 reads CASSLEGQGTDTQYF. The DNA for the CDR3 is TGCGCCAGCAGCTTGGAGGGACAGGGCACAGATACGCAGTATTTT.

The V call is TRBV7-9, the J call TRBJ1-1; D may be TRBD1 (5 bases). V was clipped by 4 bases and J by 1 base, with 16 bases between them. Germline values: CDR1 SEHNR, CDR2 FQNEAQ (reference sequence). This CDR3 has 16 residues. CDR3 DNA: TGTGCCAGCAGCTCGTGGGAGGGACGGAAGAACACTGAAGCTTTCTTT. As protein: CASSSWEGRKNTEAFF.